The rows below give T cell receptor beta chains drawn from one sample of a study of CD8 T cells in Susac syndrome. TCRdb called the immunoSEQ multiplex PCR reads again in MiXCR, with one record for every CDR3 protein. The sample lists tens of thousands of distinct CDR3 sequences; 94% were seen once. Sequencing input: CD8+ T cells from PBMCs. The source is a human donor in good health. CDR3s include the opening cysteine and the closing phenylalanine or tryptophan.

CDR3: CASSEATLRGAFF
J: TRBJ1-1
V: TRBV2

CDR3: CSARPFWGLNNEQFF
J: TRBJ2-1
V: TRBV20-1

CDR3: CASSESHTPTQPQHF
J: TRBJ1-5
V: TRBV25-1

CDR3: CSVEVDGTGNVIQYF
J: TRBJ2-4
V: TRBV29-1

CDR3: CASSRSTSGGPADTQYF
J: TRBJ2-3
V: TRBV6-1

CDR3: CASSLFVQETQYF
J: TRBJ2-5
V: TRBV12-3/TRBV12-4

CDR3: CASSFRRGGDQPQHF
J: TRBJ1-5
V: TRBV27

CDR3: CASSNEGGNTEAFF
J: TRBJ1-1
V: TRBV7-9

CDR3: CASSRVGANTEAFF
J: TRBJ1-1
V: TRBV19

CDR3: CATLKRPADIYSPLHF
J: TRBJ1-6
V: TRBV27

CDR3: CASSWDSYNEQFF
J: TRBJ2-1
V: TRBV7-2

CDR3: CASSAGQGANQPQHF
J: TRBJ1-5
V: TRBV9

CDR3: CASSQGLASADTQYF
J: TRBJ2-3
V: TRBV4-1

CDR3: CASSQERGPQETQYF
J: TRBJ2-5
V: TRBV4-1

CDR3: CASSPAGGTGADTQYF
J: TRBJ2-3
V: TRBV9

CDR3: CASWHGQLQYF
J: TRBJ2-4
V: TRBV19

CDR3: CATSAGTSSTDTQYF
J: TRBJ2-3
V: TRBV15

CDR3: CASALTVSYNEQFF
J: TRBJ2-1
V: TRBV12-3/TRBV12-4

CDR3: CATAVSPPAKKLFF
J: TRBJ1-4
V: TRBV15

CDR3: CASSWNRALSTEAFF
J: TRBJ1-1
V: TRBV27

CDR3: CASRAPLAYGYTF
J: TRBJ1-2
V: TRBV25-1

CDR3: CSARDPLAGERGDTQYF
J: TRBJ2-3
V: TRBV20-1

CDR3: CASSQSRELFF
J: TRBJ2-2
V: TRBV3-1

CDR3: CSATGTSGSHGTDTQYF
J: TRBJ2-3
V: TRBV20-1

CDR3: CSARDPAGGVGQYF
J: TRBJ2-3
V: TRBV20-1

CDR3: CASRRVTEAFF
J: TRBJ1-1
V: TRBV9

CDR3: CASSASSGANVLTF
J: TRBJ2-6
V: TRBV6-4

CDR3: CATSFLTDAEAFF
J: TRBJ1-1
V: TRBV15

CDR3: CASSVSREDSSTEAFF
J: TRBJ1-1
V: TRBV9

CDR3: CSARVVGQGNEQYF
J: TRBJ2-7
V: TRBV20-1

CDR3: CASSWDLPDNEQFF
J: TRBJ2-1
V: TRBV28

CDR3: CASRTGPTLFEAFF
J: TRBJ1-1
V: TRBV19

CDR3: CASSLAAAGGSYNEQFF
J: TRBJ2-1
V: TRBV4-1

CDR3: CSVERDGYEQYF
J: TRBJ2-7
V: TRBV29-1

CDR3: CASSLRGSPNQPQHF
J: TRBJ1-5
V: TRBV5-1

CDR3: CASIQGGRDQPQHF
J: TRBJ1-5
V: TRBV6-5

CDR3: CATSVQAFTGELFF
J: TRBJ2-2
V: TRBV24-1

CDR3: CASSMDSAYNEQFF
J: TRBJ2-1
V: TRBV6-5

CDR3: CASSPRMDEQFF
J: TRBJ2-1
V: TRBV9

CDR3: CASSFVLEGGEQFF
J: TRBJ2-1
V: TRBV7-9

CDR3: CASSLRQGYNEQFF
J: TRBJ2-1
V: TRBV12-3/TRBV12-4

CDR3: CASSRPAGGRDTQYF
J: TRBJ2-3
V: TRBV7-9

CDR3: CSAIDRGGGNQPQHF
J: TRBJ1-5
V: TRBV20-1

CDR3: CATSKSETNEQFF
J: TRBJ2-1
V: TRBV15

CDR3: CASSQESGYEQFF
J: TRBJ2-1
V: TRBV3-1

CDR3: CASQGRENTEAFF
J: TRBJ1-1
V: TRBV9

CDR3: CASSVEGLGTEAFF
J: TRBJ1-1
V: TRBV9

CDR3: CASRGGTVNNEQFF
J: TRBJ2-1
V: TRBV27

CDR3: CASSDSPGEHYGYTF
J: TRBJ1-2
V: TRBV6-4